This TCR beta chain was captured in a study of blood T cell repertoires in COVID-19. In the study overall: The analysed material was cDNA or gDNA that came from T cells, B-cell-depleted T cells, or PBMCs.

Study processing details: Amplifying reference gene primers gave estimates of nucleated cell counts. Profiled with immunoSEQ multiplex PCR; TCRdb holds only in-frame clones, not every one. For V, J and clone size, that table is used; D and trimming come from the DNA. This sample carries 89,000 or so clones, around 84% of them seen once, and the ten largest clones take roughly 37%. Source material: peripheral blood. The sequence was obtained from an elderly man with acute or convalescent COVID-19.

In nucleotides, the CDR3 is TGTGCCAGCAGCTCCTTTTCGGCGGGGATTGTGTTTTTT. Its translation: CASSSFSAGIVFF. This chain connects TRBV5-8 to TRBJ1-4; D gene uncertain. The germline gives CDR1 SGHTS, CDR2 YDEGEE. CDR3 length: 13 residues. Trimming stripped 3 bases from V and 15 bases from J, with 18 bases between.